This T cell receptor (beta chain) was documented in a study of spatial heterogeneity in lung cancer. Study details: Within tumor regions, the number of TCR transcripts tracked closely with a T cell module score obtained from matched bulk RNA-seq. On average, each unique TCR and UMI combination appeared more than ten times in raw reads.

Noted time point: sample taken at primary tumor resection. Whole RNA came from tumor, nontumor lung or frozen PBMC and was sequenced without being sorted. Study outcomes and limitations: Tracking of tumor mutation counts was seen in expanded intratumoral alpha and beta TCR counts. Alpha and beta chain coverage of tumor T cells was estimated at about 7.4% and 14%, respectively.

TCRdb fed the 5' RACE reads into MiXCR, producing one record per CDR3 protein. The repertoire holds over 25,000 distinct CDR3 sequences, with approximately 7% as singletons. The germline V and J ends were trimmed by 6 bases and 6 bases, with 20 bases remaining between them. Per germline, CDR1 DFQATT and CDR2 SNEGSKA (reference sequence). The CDR3 runs to 14 residues. Note on this clonotype: No antigen is known for it.

Specimen: lung tumor tissue, collected at surgery. The chain couples TRBV20-1 to TRBJ1-2; D gene ambiguous. This sequence was found in a male donor with early-stage non-small cell lung cancer. The CDR3 DNA sequence: TGCAGTGCCAGCCGTGAGCCACCCCGCCATGGCTACACCTTC. It encodes CSASREPPRHGYTF.